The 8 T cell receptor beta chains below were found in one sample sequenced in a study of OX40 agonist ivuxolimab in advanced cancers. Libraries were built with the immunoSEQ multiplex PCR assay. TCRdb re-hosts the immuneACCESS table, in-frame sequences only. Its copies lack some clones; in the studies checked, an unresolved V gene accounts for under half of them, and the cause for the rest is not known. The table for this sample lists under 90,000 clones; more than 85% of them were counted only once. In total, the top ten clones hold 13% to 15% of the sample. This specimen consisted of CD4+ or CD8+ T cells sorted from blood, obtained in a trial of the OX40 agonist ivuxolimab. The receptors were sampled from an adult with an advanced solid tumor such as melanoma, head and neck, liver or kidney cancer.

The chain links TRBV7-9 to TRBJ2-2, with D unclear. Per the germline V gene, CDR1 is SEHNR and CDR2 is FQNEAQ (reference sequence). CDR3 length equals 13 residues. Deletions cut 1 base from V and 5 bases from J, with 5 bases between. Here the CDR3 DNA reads TGTGCCAGCAGCTTAGGGGCGACCGGGGAGCTGTTTTTT. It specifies CASSLGATGELFF.

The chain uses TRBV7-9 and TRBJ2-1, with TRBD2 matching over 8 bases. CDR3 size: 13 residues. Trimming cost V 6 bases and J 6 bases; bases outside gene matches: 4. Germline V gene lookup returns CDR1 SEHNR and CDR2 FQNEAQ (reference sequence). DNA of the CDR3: TGTGCCAGCAGAACCGGGACTAGCAATGAGCAGTTCTTC. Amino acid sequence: CASRTGTSNEQFF.

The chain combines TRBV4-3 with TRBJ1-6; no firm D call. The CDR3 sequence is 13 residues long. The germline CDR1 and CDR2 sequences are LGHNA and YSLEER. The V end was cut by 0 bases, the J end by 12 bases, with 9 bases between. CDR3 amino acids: CASSQDMDQPLHF. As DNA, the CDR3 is TGCGCCAGCAGCCAAGATATGGACCAACCCCTCCACTTT.

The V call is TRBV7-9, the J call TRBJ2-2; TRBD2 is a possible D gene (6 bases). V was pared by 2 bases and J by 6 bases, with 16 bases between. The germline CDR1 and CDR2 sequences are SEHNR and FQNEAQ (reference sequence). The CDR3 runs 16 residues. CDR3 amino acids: CASSLQSGGLAGELFF. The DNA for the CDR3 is TGTGCCAGCAGCTTACAGAGCGGAGGGTTAGCCGGGGAGCTGTTTTTT.

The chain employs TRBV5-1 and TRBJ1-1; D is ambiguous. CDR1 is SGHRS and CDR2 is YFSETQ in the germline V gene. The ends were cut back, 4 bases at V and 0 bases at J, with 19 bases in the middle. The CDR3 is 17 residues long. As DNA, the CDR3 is TGCGCCAGCAGCCCACCCCACCGGACGGGCATGAACACTGAAGCTTTCTTT. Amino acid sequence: CASSPPHRTGMNTEAFF.

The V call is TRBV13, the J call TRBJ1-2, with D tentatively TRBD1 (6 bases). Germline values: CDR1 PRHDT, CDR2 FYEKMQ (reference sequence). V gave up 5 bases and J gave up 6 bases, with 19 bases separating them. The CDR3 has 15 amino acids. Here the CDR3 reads CASSDTGSASDGYTF. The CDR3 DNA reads TGTGCCAGCAGCGACACAGGGTCGGCCTCAGATGGCTACACCTTC.

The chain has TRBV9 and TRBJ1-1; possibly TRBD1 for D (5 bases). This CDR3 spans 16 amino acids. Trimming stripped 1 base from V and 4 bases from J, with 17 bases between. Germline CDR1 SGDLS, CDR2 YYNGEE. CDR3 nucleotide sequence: TGTGCCAGCAGCGTAAATAGGGGCAGGGAGGGCACTGAAGCTTTCTTT. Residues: CASSVNRGREGTEAFF.

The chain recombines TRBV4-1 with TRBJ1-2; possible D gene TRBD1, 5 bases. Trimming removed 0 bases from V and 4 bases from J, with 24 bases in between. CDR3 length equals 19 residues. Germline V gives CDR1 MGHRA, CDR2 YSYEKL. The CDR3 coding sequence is TGCGCCAGCAGCCAAGACCCGGGGGAGACCTCCCTAAACGGCTATGGCTACACCTTC. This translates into CASSQDPGETSLNGYGYTF.